The 9 T cell receptor beta chains presented below share a single source sample, sequenced in a study of radiation and T cells in renal cell carcinoma. The protocol was immunoSEQ multiplex PCR, while the TCRdb copy is restricted to in-frame clones and leaves out a portion. In the table there are around 140,000 clones, 86% of which are singletons. Time point given: blood 4 weeks post-SBRT, at nephrectomy. As for treatment: 15 Gy SBRT to primary tumor, nephrectomy 4 weeks later. Sequences were derived from blood, sampled from a patient whose treatment included radiotherapy and nephrectomy. The receptors stem from a woman aged 45 to 65 with renal cell carcinoma.

The rearrangement joins TRBV10-2 to TRBJ1-1, with 7 bases matching TRBD1. The germline V gene encodes CDR1 WSHSY and CDR2 SAAADI. The CDR3 is 15 residues long. The V gene end was trimmed by 5 bases and the J gene end by 0 bases; junction bases not matched to a gene: 6. The CDR3 nucleotides are TGCGCCAGCAGTAGGGGACAGACCATGAACACTGAAGCTTTCTTT. Amino acids: CASSRGQTMNTEAFF.

This clone has more than one count but fewer than ten. The J gene is TRBJ2-3, the V gene TRBV6-4; D unresolved. The CDR3 spans 14 residues. From germline, CDR1 is MRHNA and CDR2 SNTAGT. V was clipped by 2 bases and J by 2 bases, with 8 bases between them. The CDR3: CASSDGGDTDTQYF. The DNA for the CDR3 is TGTGCCAGCAGTGACGGCGGCGACACAGATACGCAGTATTTT.

The chain uses TRBV5-1 and TRBJ1-6, with a weak D call TRBD1 (6 bases). V gave up 0 bases and J gave up 10 bases, with 11 bases separating them. The length of the CDR3 is 14 residues. Germline lookup yields CDR1 SGHRS and CDR2 YFSETQ. Written as DNA, the CDR3 is TGCGCCAGCAGCTTGGAGGGGGGTCACTCACCCCTCCACTTT. Amino acid sequence: CASSLEGGHSPLHF.

The chain has TRBV7-2 and TRBJ2-7, with D tentatively TRBD2 (5 bases). Trimming took off 4 bases at V and 3 bases at J, with 10 bases between the two ends. This CDR3 has 13 residues. Germline V gene lookup returns CDR1 SGHTA and CDR2 FQGNSA. The chain's CDR3 is CASSSPGDYEQYF. In nucleotides, the CDR3 is TGTGCCAGCAGCTCCCCCGGGGACTACGAGCAGTACTTC. Filled out from reference TRBV7-2 and TRBJ2-7, the complete variable domain reads GAGVSQSPSNKVTEKGKDVELRCDPISGHTALYWYRQSLGQGLEFLIYFQGNSAPDKSGLPSDRFSAERTGGSVSTLTIQRTQQEDSAVYLCASSSPGDYEQYFGPGTRLTVT.

The chain is built from TRBV7-2 and TRBJ1-2, with 7 bases that match TRBD1. The V gene's germline CDR1 is SGHTA and CDR2 FQGNSA. V lost 1 base, J lost 3 bases, and 5 bases stayed unmatched. This CDR3 spans 15 amino acids. DNA of the CDR3: TGTGCCAGCAGCTTAGTTGACAGGGACTACTATGGCTACACCTTC. Its protein product is CASSLVDRDYYGYTF.

CDR3 sequence: CASSPSTGGFQPQHF. The CDR3, as DNA: TGTGCCAGCAGTCCCTCGACAGGGGGCTTTCAGCCCCAGCATTTT. The chain recombines TRBV28 with TRBJ1-5; TRBD1 agrees at 10 bases. There are 15 residues in the CDR3. V was pared by 5 bases and J by 6 bases, with 7 bases of the junction left unmatched. CDR1 is MDHEN and CDR2 is SYDVKM in the germline V gene.

CDR3 nucleotides: TGTGCCAGCAGCTTAATAGGAAACGAGCAGTACTTC. Protein sequence: CASSLIGNEQYF. This chain connects TRBV7-2 to TRBJ2-7; D gene ambiguous. The germline V gene has CDR1 SGHTA and CDR2 FQGNSA. V was clipped by 2 bases and J by 5 bases, with 7 bases between them. CDR3 length: 12 residues.

V and J are TRBV15 and TRBJ1-5, with unresolved D. Germline V lookup: CDR1 LNHNV, CDR2 YYDKDF (reference sequence). The V gene lost 0 bases and the J gene lost 7 bases, with 13 bases spanning the gap. This CDR3 spans 15 amino acids. The CDR3 protein is CATSRDSGLQQPQHF. In DNA, the CDR3 is TGTGCCACCAGCAGAGATTCGGGTCTTCAGCAGCCCCAGCATTTT.

V is TRBV18 and J is TRBJ2-3; 8 bases map to TRBD1. With 4 bases clipped from V and 5 bases from J, the junction kept 8 bases outside the gene matches. This CDR3 region has 15 residues. CDR1 is KGHSH, CDR2 LQKENI, per germline. CDR3 protein: CASSLTTGAVDTQYF. DNA for the CDR3: TGTGCCAGCTCACTCACGACAGGGGCAGTAGATACGCAGTATTTT.